This TCR beta chain was obtained from a study of blood T cell repertoires in COVID-19. Study overall: There were acute and convalescent COVID-19 samples, and they came from the United States, Italy and Spain. PBMCs, B-cell-depleted T cells, or T cells provided the cDNA or gDNA that made up the material.

Unmatched junction bases numbered 6, after V lost 6 bases and J lost 3 bases. The CDR3 runs to 15 residues. Germline V CDR1 and CDR2: MNHEY, SVGAGI. This clone has a handful of counts. Original processing notes: Nucleated cell number was recorded as an estimate derived from reference gene primer amplification. The data were produced by immunoSEQ multiplex PCR, yet TCRdb's version contains in-frame clones alone and is incomplete. V, J and clone size are those of that table, while D and trimming were read from the DNA. This sample carries tens of thousands of clones, around 72% of them seen once, and the ten largest clones take around 21%.

V is TRBV6-5 and J is TRBJ2-3; 10 positions agree with TRBD1. The sequenced sample was peripheral blood. The receptor was isolated from a boy aged 2 to 10 with active or convalescent COVID-19. In DNA, the CDR3 is TGTGCCAGCAGAACCGGACAGGGGGTAACAGATACGCAGTATTTT. Amino acid sequence: CASRTGQGVTDTQYF.